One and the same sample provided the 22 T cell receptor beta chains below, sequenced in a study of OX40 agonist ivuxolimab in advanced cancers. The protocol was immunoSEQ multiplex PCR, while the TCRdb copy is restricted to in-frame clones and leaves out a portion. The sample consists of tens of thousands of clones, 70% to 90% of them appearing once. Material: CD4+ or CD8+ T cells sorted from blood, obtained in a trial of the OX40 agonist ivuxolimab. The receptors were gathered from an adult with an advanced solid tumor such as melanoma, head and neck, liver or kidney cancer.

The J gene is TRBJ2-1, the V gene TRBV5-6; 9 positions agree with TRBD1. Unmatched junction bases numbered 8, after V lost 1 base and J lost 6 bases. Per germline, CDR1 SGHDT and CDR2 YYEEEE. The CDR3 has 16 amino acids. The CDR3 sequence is CASSLRGDREGNEQFF. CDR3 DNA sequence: TGTGCCAGCAGCTTGCGGGGGGACAGGGAGGGCAATGAGCAGTTCTTC.

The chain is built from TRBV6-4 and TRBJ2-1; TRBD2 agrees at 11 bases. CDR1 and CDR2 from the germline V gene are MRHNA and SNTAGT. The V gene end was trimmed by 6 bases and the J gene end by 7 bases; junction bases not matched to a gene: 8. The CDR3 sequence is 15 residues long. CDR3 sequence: CASRTLAGGRNEQFF. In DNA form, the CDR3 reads TGTGCCAGCAGGACTTTAGCGGGGGGGCGGAATGAGCAGTTCTTC.

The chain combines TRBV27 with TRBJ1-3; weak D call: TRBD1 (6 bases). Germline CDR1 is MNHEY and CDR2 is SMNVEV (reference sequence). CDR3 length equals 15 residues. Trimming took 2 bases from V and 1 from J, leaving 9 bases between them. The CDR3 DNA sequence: TGTGCCAGCAGTTTACAGGGGCAGTCTGGAAACACCATATATTTT. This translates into CASSLQGQSGNTIYF.

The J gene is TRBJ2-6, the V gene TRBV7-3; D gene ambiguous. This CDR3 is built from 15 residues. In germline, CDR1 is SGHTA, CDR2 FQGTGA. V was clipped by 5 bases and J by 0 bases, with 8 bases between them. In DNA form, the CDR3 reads TGTGCCAGCAGCGCCGAAAGCTCTGGGGCCAACGTCCTGACTTTC. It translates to CASSAESSGANVLTF. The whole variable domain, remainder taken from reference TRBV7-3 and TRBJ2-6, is GAGVSQTPSNKVTEKGKYVELRCDPISGHTALYWYRQSLGQGPEFLIYFQGTGAADDSGLPNDRFFAVRPEGSVSTLKIQRTERGDSAVYLCASSAESSGANVLTFGAGSRLTVL.

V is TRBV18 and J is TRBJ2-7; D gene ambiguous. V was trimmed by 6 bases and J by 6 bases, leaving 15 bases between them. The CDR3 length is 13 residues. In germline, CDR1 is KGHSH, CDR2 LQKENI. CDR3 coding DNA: TGTGCCAGCTCGTCGACACCAAGCAGCGAGCAGTACTTC. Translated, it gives CASSSTPSSEQYF.

CDR3: CASTRGEAGNTIYF. CDR3 in DNA: TGTGCCAGCACCCGGGGGGAGGCTGGAAACACCATATATTTT. The rearrangement joins TRBV6-6 to TRBJ1-3; D is perhaps TRBD1 (5 bases). Germline CDR1 is MNHNY and CDR2 is SVGAGI (reference sequence). This CDR3 spans 14 amino acids. V was clipped by 7 bases and J by 2 bases, with 12 bases between them.

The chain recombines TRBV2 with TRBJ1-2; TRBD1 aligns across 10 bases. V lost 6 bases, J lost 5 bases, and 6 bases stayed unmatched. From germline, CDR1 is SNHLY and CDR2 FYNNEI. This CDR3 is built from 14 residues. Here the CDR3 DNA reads TGTGCCAGCAGGTCCGGGACAGGGGAGTATGGCTACACCTTC. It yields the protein CASRSGTGEYGYTF.

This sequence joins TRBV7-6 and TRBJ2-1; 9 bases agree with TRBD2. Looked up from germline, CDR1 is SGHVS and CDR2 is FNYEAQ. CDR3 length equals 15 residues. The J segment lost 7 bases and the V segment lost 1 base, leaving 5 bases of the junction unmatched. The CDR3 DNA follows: TGTGCCAGCAGCTTAGGCACAGCGGGAGGAAATGAGCAGTTCTTC. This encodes CASSLGTAGGNEQFF.

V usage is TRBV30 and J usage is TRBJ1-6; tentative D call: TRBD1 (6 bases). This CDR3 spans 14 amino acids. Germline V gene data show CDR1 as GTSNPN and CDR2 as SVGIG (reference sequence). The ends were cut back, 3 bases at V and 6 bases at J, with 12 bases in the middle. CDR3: CAWRFAQGNSPLHF. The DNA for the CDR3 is TGTGCCTGGAGGTTCGCACAGGGTAATTCACCCCTCCACTTT.

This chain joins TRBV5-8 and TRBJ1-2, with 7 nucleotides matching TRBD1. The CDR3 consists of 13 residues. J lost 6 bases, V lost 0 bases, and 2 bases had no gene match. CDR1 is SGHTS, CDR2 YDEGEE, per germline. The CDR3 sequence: CASSLGQGDGYTF. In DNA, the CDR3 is TGTGCCAGCAGCTTGGGGCAGGGGGATGGCTACACCTTC.

The CDR3 here is CASSVGSGGEETQYF. The CDR3 coding sequence is TGTGCCAGCAGCGTAGGTTCGGGGGGGGAAGAGACCCAGTACTTC. The V call is TRBV9, the J call TRBJ2-5, with 8 nucleotides matching TRBD2. The V gene end was trimmed by 0 bases and the J gene end by 3 bases; junction bases not matched to a gene: 4. Germline CDR1 reads SGDLS; CDR2 reads YYNGEE. The CDR3 covers 15 residues.

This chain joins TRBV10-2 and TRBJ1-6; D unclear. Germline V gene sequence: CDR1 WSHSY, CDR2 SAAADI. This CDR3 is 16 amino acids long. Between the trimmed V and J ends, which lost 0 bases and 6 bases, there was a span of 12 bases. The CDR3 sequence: CASSESIRAANSPLHF. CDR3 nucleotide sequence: TGCGCCAGCAGTGAGTCTATAAGGGCAGCTAATTCACCCCTCCACTTT.

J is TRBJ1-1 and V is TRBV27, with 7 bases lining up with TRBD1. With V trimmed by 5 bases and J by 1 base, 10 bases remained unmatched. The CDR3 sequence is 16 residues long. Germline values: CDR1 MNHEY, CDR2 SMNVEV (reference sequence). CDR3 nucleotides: TGTGCCAGCAGTGTCCTTCCAGGGGGACGGAACACTGAAGCTTTCTTT. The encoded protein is CASSVLPGGRNTEAFF.

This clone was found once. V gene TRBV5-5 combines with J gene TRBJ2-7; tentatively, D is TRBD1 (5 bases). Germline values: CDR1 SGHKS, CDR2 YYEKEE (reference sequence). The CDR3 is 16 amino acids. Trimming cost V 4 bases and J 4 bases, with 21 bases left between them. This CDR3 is CASSPRSGIGIYEQYF. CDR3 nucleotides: TGTGCCAGCAGCCCCAGGTCAGGGATAGGGATTTACGAGCAGTACTTC.

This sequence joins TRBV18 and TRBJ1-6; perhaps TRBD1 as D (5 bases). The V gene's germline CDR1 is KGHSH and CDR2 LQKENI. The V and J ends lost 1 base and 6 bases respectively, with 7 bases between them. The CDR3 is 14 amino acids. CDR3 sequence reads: CASSPRGPNSPLHF. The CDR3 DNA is TGTGCCAGCTCACCACGGGGCCCTAATTCACCCCTCCACTTT.

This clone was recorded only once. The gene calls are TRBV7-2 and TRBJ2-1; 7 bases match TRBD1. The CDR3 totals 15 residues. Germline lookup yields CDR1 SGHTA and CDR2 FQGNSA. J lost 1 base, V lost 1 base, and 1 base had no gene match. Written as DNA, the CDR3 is TGTGCCAGCAGCTTAGACAGGGGTTCCTACAATGAGCAGTTCTTC. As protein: CASSLDRGSYNEQFF. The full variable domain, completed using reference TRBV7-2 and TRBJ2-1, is GAGVSQSPSNKVTEKGKDVELRCDPISGHTALYWYRQSLGQGLEFLIYFQGNSAPDKSGLPSDRFSAERTGGSVSTLTIQRTQQEDSAVYLCASSLDRGSYNEQFFGPGTRLTVL.

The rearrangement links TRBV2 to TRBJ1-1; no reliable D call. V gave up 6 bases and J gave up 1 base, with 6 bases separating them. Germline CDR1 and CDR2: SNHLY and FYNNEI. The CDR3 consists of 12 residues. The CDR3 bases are TGTGCCAGCAGGCGACAGAACACTGAAGCTTTCTTT. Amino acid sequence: CASRRQNTEAFF.

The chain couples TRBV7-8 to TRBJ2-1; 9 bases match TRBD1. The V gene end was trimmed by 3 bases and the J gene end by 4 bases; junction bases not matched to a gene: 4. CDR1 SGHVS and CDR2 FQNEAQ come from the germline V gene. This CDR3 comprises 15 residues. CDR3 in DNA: TGTGCCAGCAGCTTCCGGGACAGGGTTTACAATGAGCAGTTCTTC. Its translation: CASSFRDRVYNEQFF.

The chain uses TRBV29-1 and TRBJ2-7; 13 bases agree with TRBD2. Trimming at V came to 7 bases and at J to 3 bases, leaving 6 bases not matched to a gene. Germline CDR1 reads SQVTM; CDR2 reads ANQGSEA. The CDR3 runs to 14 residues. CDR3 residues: CSAAGTSGIYEQYF. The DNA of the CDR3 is TGCAGCGCCGCCGGGACTAGCGGGATCTACGAGCAGTACTTC.

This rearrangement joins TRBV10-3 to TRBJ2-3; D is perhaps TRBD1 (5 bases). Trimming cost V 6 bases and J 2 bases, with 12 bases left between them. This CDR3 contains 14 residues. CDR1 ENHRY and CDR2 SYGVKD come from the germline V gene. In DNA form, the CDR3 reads TGTGCCATCAGGAACCAGGGCGCCACAGATACGCAGTATTTT. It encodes CAIRNQGATDTQYF.

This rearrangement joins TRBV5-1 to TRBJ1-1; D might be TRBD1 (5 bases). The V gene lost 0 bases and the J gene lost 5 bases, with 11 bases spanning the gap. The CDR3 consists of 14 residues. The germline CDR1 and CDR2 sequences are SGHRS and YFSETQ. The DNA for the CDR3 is TGCGCCAGCAGCTTGGTGGGGGGAGGGACTGAAGCTTTCTTT. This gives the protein CASSLVGGGTEAFF.

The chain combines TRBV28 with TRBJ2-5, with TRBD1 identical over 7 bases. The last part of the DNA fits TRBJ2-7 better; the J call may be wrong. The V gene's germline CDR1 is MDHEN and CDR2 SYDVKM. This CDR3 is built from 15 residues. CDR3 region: CASSTWDSGSYEQYF. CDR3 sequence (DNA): TGTGCCAGCAGTACCTGGGACAGTGGGAGTTACGAGCAGTACTTC.